Shown below are 14 T cell receptor beta chains from a single sample sequenced in a study of ipilimumab plus nivolumab after autologous stem cell transplantation (TCRdb year 2021). The library relied on the immunoSEQ multiplex PCR assay. TCRdb re-hosts the immuneACCESS table, in-frame sequences only. Its copies lack some clones; in the studies checked, an unresolved V gene accounts for under half of them, and the cause for the rest is not known. The sample table contains about 22,000 clones; only one count was recorded for just under 75% of them. In total, the top ten clones hold roughly a quarter of the sample. The sample consisted of PBMCs, taken in a trial of ipilimumab plus nivolumab as post-transplant consolidation. These receptors were obtained from a male donor with diffuse large B-cell lymphoma.

The chain carries TRBV2 and TRBJ1-2, with D tentatively TRBD1 (5 bases). V lost 1 base to trimming and J lost 4 bases, with 16 bases between them. This CDR3 is 16 amino acids long. Germline V gives CDR1 SNHLY, CDR2 FYNNEI. The CDR3 is CASSEGVRGAGYGYTF. The CDR3 DNA sequence: TGTGCCAGCAGTGAAGGGGTGAGGGGTGCAGGCTATGGCTACACCTTC.

The rearrangement joins TRBV13 to TRBJ1-1; D uncertain. In germline, CDR1 is PRHDT, CDR2 FYEKMQ (reference sequence). Trimming removed 5 bases from V and 1 base from J, with 5 bases in between. The CDR3 sequence is 12 residues long. The CDR3 nucleotides read TGTGCCAGCAGCCAAGGGAACACTGAAGCTTTCTTT. It is translated as CASSQGNTEAFF.

DNA for the CDR3: TGTGCCAGCAGCTCGGACAGGGGTTTCTACGAGCAGTACTTC. Amino acids: CASSSDRGFYEQYF. This chain connects TRBV7-2 to TRBJ2-7; TRBD1 aligns across 9 bases. This CDR3 comprises 14 residues. Trimming took 4 bases from V and 3 from J; bases not matched to a gene: 4. Germline V gene lookup returns CDR1 SGHTA and CDR2 FQGNSA.

This clone showed up just a few times. V usage is TRBV15 and J usage is TRBJ2-3; TRBD1 agrees at 8 bases. The germline V gene has CDR1 LNHNV and CDR2 YYDKDF (reference sequence). Unmatched junction bases numbered 5, after V lost 5 bases and J lost 1 base. This CDR3 has 15 amino acids. CDR3 in DNA: TGTGCCACCAGCTTGGACAGGGCCCGCACAGATACGCAGTATTTT. Its protein product is CATSLDRARTDTQYF.

The chain carries TRBV18 and TRBJ1-5; no clear D. Germline CDR1 KGHSH, CDR2 LQKENI. With 6 bases removed from V and 6 bases from J, the gap between germline ends came to 12 bases. This CDR3 has 13 amino acids. For the CDR3, the DNA is TGTGCCAGCTCTTACGAGGAGGGTCAGCCCCAGCATTTT. It codes for CASSYEEGQPQHF.

This chain uses TRBV18 with TRBJ2-3; weak D call: TRBD2 (6 bases). The CDR3 loop spans 13 amino acids. CDR1 is KGHSH, CDR2 LQKENI, per germline. Trimming left V 3 bases short and J 6 bases short, with 10 bases between. Here the CDR3 DNA reads TGTGCCAGCTCACCCCGCGGGGTCGATACGCAGTATTTT. Translation gives CASSPRGVDTQYF.

The rearrangement uses TRBV9 and TRBJ2-1, with 7 bases identical to TRBD1. J gave up 8 bases and V 2 bases, and 1 base lay outside the gene matches. Per the germline V gene, CDR1 is SGDLS and CDR2 is YYNGEE. This CDR3 is 12 amino acids long. The CDR3 DNA follows: TGTGCCAGCAGCGTCCAGGGGGATGAGCAGTTCTTC. This encodes CASSVQGDEQFF.

This clone was counted between two and nine times. The chain uses TRBV5-1 and TRBJ1-2; D is ambiguous. The CDR3 runs to 13 residues. Trimming shortened V by 4 bases and J by 8 bases, and 15 bases separated the two germline ends. In germline, CDR1 is SGHRS, CDR2 YFSETQ. CDR3: CASSDMEAGGYTF. CDR3 DNA: TGCGCCAGCAGCGACATGGAAGCGGGAGGCTACACCTTC.

This clone was seen only a few times. The chain couples TRBV11-2 to TRBJ2-7, with 11 bases aligning to TRBD2. Per the germline V gene, CDR1 is SGHAT and CDR2 is FQNNGV. The ends lost 2 bases at V and 3 bases at J; junction bases unmatched: 3. The CDR3 is 15 residues long. CDR3 in DNA: TGTGCCAGCAGCTTAACGGGGACTAGCGGCTACGAGCAGTACTTC. It specifies CASSLTGTSGYEQYF.

The chain uses TRBV11-3 and TRBJ2-2; the D gene is possibly TRBD2 (5 bases). Germline V CDR1 and CDR2: SGHNT, YENEEA. The CDR3 has 14 residues. V was clipped by 5 bases and J by 7 bases, with 14 bases between them. The CDR3 is CASSRPAGGGELFF. CDR3 DNA: TGTGCCAGCAGCCGACCGGCGGGCGGCGGGGAGCTGTTTTTT. The full variable domain, with the rest looked up from reference TRBV11-3 and TRBJ2-2, is EAGVVQSPRYKIIEKKQPVAFWCNPISGHNTLYWYLQNLGQGPELLIRYENEEAVDDSQLPKDRFSAERLKGVDSTLKIQPAELGDSAVYLCASSRPAGGGELFFGEGSRLTVL.

This chain joins TRBV5-1 and TRBJ2-3, with D perhaps TRBD1 (6 bases). Germline V gives CDR1 SGHRS, CDR2 YFSETQ. V was pared by 4 bases and J by 1 base, with 13 bases between. CDR3 length: 15 amino acids. This CDR3 is CASSVQGGGTDTQYF. The CDR3 DNA reads TGCGCCAGCAGCGTACAAGGGGGTGGCACAGATACGCAGTATTTT.

The CDR3 loop is CASSNEVCNQPQHF. The CDR3 coding sequence is TGTGCCAGCAGCAATGAGGTTTGCAATCAGCCCCAGCATTTT. This rearrangement joins TRBV21-1 to TRBJ1-5. TRBV21-1 is given as a pseudogene. This CDR3 region has 14 residues.

This clone was recorded only once. The V call is TRBV5-4, the J call TRBJ2-3, with D perhaps TRBD2 (6 bases). Deletions cut 4 bases from V and 3 bases from J, with 15 bases between. The CDR3 loop spans 15 amino acids. The V gene's germline CDR1 is SGHNT and CDR2 YYREEE (reference sequence). This CDR3 is CASSPENGRTDTQYF. CDR3 sequence (DNA): TGTGCCAGCAGCCCGGAGAACGGGAGAACAGATACGCAGTATTTT.

The chain combines TRBV6-1 with TRBJ2-2, with D possibly being TRBD2 (5 bases). The CDR3 covers 13 residues. With 5 bases removed from V and 6 bases from J, the gap between germline ends came to 10 bases. Germline lookup yields CDR1 MNHNS and CDR2 SASEGT. The CDR3 reads CASSTSVSGELFF. The CDR3 DNA reads as TGTGCCAGCAGTACTAGTGTCTCCGGGGAGCTGTTTTTT.